Listed below are T cell receptor beta chains from one sample, sequenced in a study of cytomegalovirus exposure and HLA in healthy donors. TCRdb's table, derived via immunoSEQ multiplex PCR, lists solely in-frame clones and lacks some. The sample shows a few hundred thousand clones, approximately 84% of them seen only once. Sequenced input: PBMCs. These TCRs come from a woman between 40 and 50 years old in good health and CMV-seronegative. Both conserved end residues are part of each CDR3. A D gene is named only where the DNA matches it firmly. Clone sizes are given selectively: once, few, many, or a class where the clone is expanded.

CDR3aa	CDR3nt	j_gene	v_gene	abundance	d_gene
CASSLPSTPEQYF	TGTGCCAGCAGCTTACCGTCGACACCAGAGCAGTACTTC	TRBJ2-7	TRBV7-9	NA	NA
CASNPGTGGLDYEQYF	TGTGCCAGTAACCCCGGGACAGGAGGACTCGACTACGAGCAGTACTTC	TRBJ2-7	TRBV19	NA	TRBD1
CASSLGTGADTQYF	TGTGCCAGCAGCTTAGGGACAGGGGCGGATACGCAGTATTTT	TRBJ2-3	TRBV7-2	NA	TRBD1
CASSLAGQNTEAFF	TGCGCCAGCAGCTTGGCCGGACAGAACACTGAAGCTTTCTTT	TRBJ1-1	TRBV5-1	NA	NA
CSVWDRGDGNTIYF	TGCAGCGTCTGGGACAGGGGGGACGGAAACACCATATATTTT	TRBJ1-3	TRBV29-1	few	TRBD1
CASSREVMGTSQDEQFF	TGTGCCAGTAGTAGGGAGGTTATGGGGACTAGCCAGGATGAGCAGTTCTTC	TRBJ2-1	TRBV19	NA	TRBD2
CASSTSTSGGMDTQYF	TGCGCCAGCAGCACATCGACTAGCGGGGGTATGGATACGCAGTATTTT	TRBJ2-3	TRBV5-1	NA	TRBD2
CASSLERGPVSEQFF	TGTGCTAGCAGCTTAGAGCGGGGCCCCGTCAGTGAGCAGTTCTTC	TRBJ2-1	TRBV7-7	NA	TRBD2
CASSQGAPSYEQYF	TGCGCCAGCAGCCAAGGAGCGCCCTCCTACGAGCAGTACTTC	TRBJ2-7	TRBV4-3	NA	NA
CASSPLLTDTQYF	TGTGCCAGCAGCCCCTTACTGACAGATACGCAGTATTTT	TRBJ2-3	TRBV9	few	NA
CASSYSDRTGELFF	TGTGCCAGCAGTTACTCGGACAGAACCGGGGAGCTGTTTTTT	TRBJ2-2	TRBV6-5	NA	NA
CASSSPSGPGNTIYF	TGTGCCAGCAGTTCCCCCTCAGGGCCTGGAAACACCATATATTTT	TRBJ1-3	TRBV28	NA	NA
CASSPPPSGGAVEQFF	TGTGCCAGCAGCCCCCCCCCTAGCGGGGGGGCTGTTGAGCAGTTCTTC	TRBJ2-1	TRBV5-4	NA	TRBD2
CASSFGGMSNQPQHF	TGTGCCAGCAGCTTTGGGGGGATGAGCAATCAGCCCCAGCATTTT	TRBJ1-5	TRBV7-9	once	NA
CASSSKGDSGYTF	TGCGCCAGCAGTTCTAAGGGGGATAGTGGCTACACCTTC	TRBJ1-2	TRBV5-1	NA	NA
CASRDRGDQPQHF	TGTGCCAGCAGGGACAGGGGGGATCAGCCCCAGCATTTT	TRBJ1-5	TRBV2	NA	TRBD1
CASSRGQGGYTF	TGTGCCAGCAGTCGGGGACAGGGTGGCTACACCTTC	TRBJ1-2	TRBV6-5	NA	TRBD1
CASSLSIQGAGEAFF	TGTGCCAGCAGCTTATCGATACAGGGGGCAGGTGAAGCTTTCTTT	TRBJ1-1	TRBV7-8	NA	TRBD1
CAWSAGSASGTPGTQYF	TGTGCCTGGAGTGCTGGGTCTGCTAGCGGGACTCCGGGGACCCAGTACTTC	TRBJ2-5	TRBV30	once	TRBD2
CAISESEANTEAFF	TGTGCCATCAGTGAAAGTGAGGCTAACACTGAAGCTTTCTTT	TRBJ1-1	TRBV10-3	NA	NA
CASSHTPGTENTEAFF	TGCGCCAGCAGCCATACGCCCGGGACAGAAAACACTGAAGCTTTCTTT	TRBJ1-1	TRBV5-1	NA	TRBD1
CASSQVKSSYEQYF	TGCGCCAGCAGCCAAGTCAAGAGCTCCTACGAGCAGTACTTC	TRBJ2-7	TRBV4-1	NA	NA
CASSQAWRGYTF	TGTGCCAGCAGCCAGGCTTGGAGAGGTTACACCTTC	TRBJ1-2	TRBV14	NA	NA
CASSQGVREPQHF	TGTGCCAGCAGTCAGGGGGTTAGGGAGCCCCAGCATTTT	TRBJ1-5	TRBV2	once	TRBD1
CSGGLNQETQYF	TGCAGCGGGGGACTAAATCAAGAGACCCAGTACTTC	TRBJ2-5	TRBV29-1	NA	TRBD2
CASSLGDQGNYGYTF	TGCGCCAGCAGCTTGGGTGATCAGGGCAACTATGGCTACACCTTC	TRBJ1-2	TRBV5-1	NA	NA
CASSLKGWTEAFF	TGCGCCAGCAGCTTGAAGGGGTGGACTGAAGCTTTCTTT	TRBJ1-1	TRBV5-1	once	NA
CASRAGSGTDTQYF	TGCGCCAGCCGGGCGGGGTCAGGCACAGATACGCAGTATTTT	TRBJ2-3	TRBV10-2	NA	NA
CASSNVGPRFNSPLHF	TGTGCCAGCAGTAATGTGGGGCCCCGATTTAATTCACCCCTCCACTTT	TRBJ1-6	TRBV2	once	NA
CASSLVWDRSSYEQYF	TGCGCCAGCAGCTTGGTATGGGACAGGAGCTCCTACGAGCAGTACTTC	TRBJ2-7	TRBV5-1	NA	TRBD1
CASSPPRRSGEDTQYF	TGTGCCAGCTCACCTCCTAGGAGGTCGGGGGAGGATACGCAGTATTTT	TRBJ2-3	TRBV18	NA	NA
CASSVKWNTEAFF	TGTGCCAGCAGCGTCAAATGGAACACTGAAGCTTTCTTT	TRBJ1-1	TRBV7-2	few	NA
CASSRGFVNYGYTF	TGTGCCAGCAGCCGGGGATTTGTTAACTATGGCTACACCTTC	TRBJ1-2	TRBV2	NA	NA